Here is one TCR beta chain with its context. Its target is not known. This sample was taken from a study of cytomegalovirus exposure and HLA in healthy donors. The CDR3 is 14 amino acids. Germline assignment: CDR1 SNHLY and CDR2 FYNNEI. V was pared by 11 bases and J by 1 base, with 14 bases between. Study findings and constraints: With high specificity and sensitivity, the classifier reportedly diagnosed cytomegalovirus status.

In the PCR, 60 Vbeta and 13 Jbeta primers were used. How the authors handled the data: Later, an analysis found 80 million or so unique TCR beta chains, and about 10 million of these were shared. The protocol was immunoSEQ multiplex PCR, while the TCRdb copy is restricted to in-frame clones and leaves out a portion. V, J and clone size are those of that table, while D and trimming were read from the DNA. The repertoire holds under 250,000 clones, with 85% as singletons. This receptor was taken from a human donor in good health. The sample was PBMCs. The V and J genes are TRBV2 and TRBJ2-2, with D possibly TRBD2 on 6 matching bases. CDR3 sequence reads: CAAGGRKNTGELFF. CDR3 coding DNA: TGTGCCGCCGGGGGACGGAAGAACACCGGGGAGCTGTTTTTT.